Sequencing of this T cell receptor beta chain was carried out in a study of blood T cell repertoires in COVID-19. Study as a whole: T cells, B-cell-depleted T cells, or PBMCs provided the cDNA or gDNA that served as material.

Original processing methods: By means of reference gene primer amplification, nucleated cell counts were estimated. Only in-frame clones appear in the TCRdb table, and some are missing; sequencing was by immunoSEQ multiplex PCR. V, J and clone size were drawn from that table, and D and trimming were deduced from the DNA. This sample has about 280,000 clones, with approximately 81% found just once. Categorization into cohorts depended on clinical history that participants reported. Two negative PCRs, clearance, or symptom resolution were required of recovered Cohort 3 donors. V lost 1 base and J lost 8; bases outside the gene matches: 8. Germline CDR1 reads KGHSH; CDR2 reads LQKENI. The CDR3 is made up of 16 amino acids.

The J gene is TRBJ2-1, the V gene TRBV18, with TRBD2 identical over 10 bases. The sequence was collected from a woman aged 45-65 years who had recovered from COVID-19. Sequenced: PBMCs or T cells enriched from blood (not recorded which). The CDR3 sequence is CASSPRALAGRYEQFF. CDR3 coding DNA: TGTGCCAGCTCACCACGGGCACTAGCGGGAAGGTATGAGCAGTTCTTC. The full variable domain, rest sourced from reference TRBV18 and TRBJ2-1, is NAGVMQNPRHLVRRRGQEARLRCSPMKGHSHVYWYRQLPEEGLKFMVYLQKENIIDESGMPKERFSAEFPKEGPSILRIQQVVRGDSAAYFCASSPRALAGRYEQFFGPGTRLTVL.